This entry concerns a single T cell receptor beta chain. J lost 3 bases, V lost 3 bases, and 12 bases had no gene match. The CDR3 spans 18 residues. The germline V gene encodes CDR1 MGHDK and CDR2 SYGVNS. This sample is drawn from a study of CD8 T cells in ankylosing spondylitis. Each TCR beta library was made by quantitative 5'-RACE that incorporated molecular barcodes. TCRdb ran MiXCR on the 5' RACE reads and lists one entry per CDR3 protein. The data hold around 340,000 distinct CDR3 sequences, with about 14% observed a single time. Specimen: blood, either unsorted or a sorted T cell fraction (not recorded which). This TCR was recovered from a male donor with ankylosing spondylitis or in good health (not recorded which). This sequence joins TRBV25-1 and TRBJ1-5; 9 bases match TRBD1. CDR3 amino acids: CASSETGTGLHFNQPQHF. As DNA, the CDR3 is TGTGCCAGCAGTGAGACAGGGACAGGGCTACACTTCAATCAGCCCCAGCATTTT.